This section outlines one T cell receptor beta chain sequence together with its context. As processed by the authors: Researchers report that nucleated cell counts were estimated from reference gene primer amplification. This table comes from immunoSEQ multiplex PCR, and its TCRdb copy is limited to in-frame clones, with some not included. V and J calls and clone size are copied from that table; D and trimming were computed from the DNA. The table includes 130,000 to 150,000 clones, around 77% detected once. Germline V gene sequence: CDR1 LNHDA, CDR2 SQIVND (reference sequence). The CDR3 has 14 residues. The germline V and J ends were trimmed by 2 bases and 1 base, with 8 bases remaining between them. This record belongs to a study of blood T cell repertoires in COVID-19. Study at large: Samples representing acute and convalescent COVID-19 were sourced from the United States, Italy and Spain. The analysed material was cDNA or gDNA that came from T cells, B-cell-depleted T cells, or PBMCs.

Sequencing used peripheral blood. The V and J genes are TRBV19 and TRBJ1-1; D not resolved. This receptor was obtained from a man aged 50 to 59 with active or convalescent COVID-19. The CDR3 nucleotides read TGTGCCAGTAGTATATACAGTTCGAACACTGAAGCTTTCTTT. This encodes CASSIYSSNTEAFF.